Included here is one T cell receptor beta chain sequence, with context. This sample stems from a study of blood T cell repertoires in COVID-19. The CDR3 is made up of 16 amino acids. The germline V gene has CDR1 SGHAT and CDR2 FQNNGV. Losses at the gene ends were 5 bases for V and 5 bases for J; bases not matched to a gene: 10. Sequencing used immunoSEQ multiplex PCR; TCRdb keeps in-frame clones, though not all of them. This table has tens of thousands of clones, 70% to 90% appearing once. The rearrangement links TRBV11-2 to TRBJ2-1, with 9 bases identical to TRBD2. The sequenced material came from peripheral blood. This receptor was identified in a human donor in a cohort sampled during active COVID-19. Here the CDR3 reads CASSPRSSGMDNEQFF. The CDR3 DNA reads TGTGCCAGCAGCCCGAGATCTAGCGGGATGGACAATGAGCAGTTCTTC. Filled out from reference TRBV11-2 and TRBJ2-1, the complete variable domain reads EAGVAQSPRYKIIEKRQSVAFWCNPISGHATLYWYQQILGQGPKLLIQFQNNGVVDDSQLPKDRFSAERLKGVDSTLKIQPAKLEDSAVYLCASSPRSSGMDNEQFFGPGTRLTVL.